What follows is one T cell receptor beta chain and its context. These data belong to a study of blood T cell repertoires in COVID-19. Study in general: Samples of COVID-19 (acute and convalescent) were obtained from the United States, Italy and Spain. PBMCs, B-cell-depleted T cells, or T cells provided the cDNA or gDNA that made up the material.

In the original processing: Estimation of nucleated cell counts relied on the amplification of reference gene primers. Some clones are missing from TCRdb's copy, which holds only in-frame ones; the method was immunoSEQ multiplex PCR. D and trimming were read from the DNA, whereas the V and J calls and clone size are those reported in that table. Altogether about 400,000 clones are present, around 89% being singletons, with the ten largest covering over 4%. Germline CDR1 is MDHEN and CDR2 is SYDVKM. The CDR3 covers 16 residues. Deletions cut 3 bases from V and 0 bases from J, with 15 bases between. This TCR was recovered from a woman aged 25 to 39 with acute or convalescent COVID-19. Sequenced input: peripheral blood. The rearrangement uses TRBV28 and TRBJ2-7; D possibly corresponds to TRBD1 (5 bases). The CDR3: CASSFDLQGLSYEQYF. CDR3 sequence (DNA): TGTGCCAGCAGTTTTGATCTTCAGGGTCTCTCCTACGAGCAGTACTTC.